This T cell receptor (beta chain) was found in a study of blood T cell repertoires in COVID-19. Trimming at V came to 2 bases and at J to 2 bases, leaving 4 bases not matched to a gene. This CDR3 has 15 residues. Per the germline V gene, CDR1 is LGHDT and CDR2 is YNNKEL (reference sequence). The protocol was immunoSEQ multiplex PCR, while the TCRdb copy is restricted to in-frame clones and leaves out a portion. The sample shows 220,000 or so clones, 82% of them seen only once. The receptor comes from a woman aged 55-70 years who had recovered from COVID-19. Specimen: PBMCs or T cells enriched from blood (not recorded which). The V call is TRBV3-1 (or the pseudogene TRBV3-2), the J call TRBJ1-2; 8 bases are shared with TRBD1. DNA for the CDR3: TGTGCCAGCAGCCAATCCCGGGACAGGAACTATGGCTACACCTTC. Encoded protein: CASSQSRDRNYGYTF.